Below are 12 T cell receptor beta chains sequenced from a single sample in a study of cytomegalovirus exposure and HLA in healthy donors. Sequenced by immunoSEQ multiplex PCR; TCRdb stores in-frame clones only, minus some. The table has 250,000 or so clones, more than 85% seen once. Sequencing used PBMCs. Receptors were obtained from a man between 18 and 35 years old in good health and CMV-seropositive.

The CDR3 here is CASSLAGGRDTEAFF. The CDR3 DNA sequence: TGCGCCAGCAGCTTGGCCGGGGGGCGCGACACTGAAGCTTTCTTT. The chain is built from TRBV5-1 and TRBJ1-1; tentatively, D is TRBD1 (6 bases). The germline V gene has CDR1 SGHRS and CDR2 YFSETQ. The V end lost 0 bases, the J end lost 3 bases, and 12 bases lay between the germline ends. This CDR3 spans 15 amino acids.

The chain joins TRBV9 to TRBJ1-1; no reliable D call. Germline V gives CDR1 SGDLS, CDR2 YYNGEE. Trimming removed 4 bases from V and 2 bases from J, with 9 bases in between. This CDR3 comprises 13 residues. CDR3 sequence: CASSTQGNTEAFF. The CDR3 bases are TGTGCCAGCAGCACCCAAGGAAACACTGAAGCTTTCTTT.

The CDR3 DNA sequence: TGTGCCAGCACCACGGGACTCAGCACAGATACGCAGTATTTT. Its translation: CASTTGLSTDTQYF. This rearrangement joins TRBV27 to TRBJ2-3, with D tentatively TRBD2 (6 bases). Trimming took 7 bases from V and 0 from J, leaving 11 bases between them. Germline V gene sequence: CDR1 MNHEY, CDR2 SMNVEV (reference sequence). This CDR3 region has 14 residues.

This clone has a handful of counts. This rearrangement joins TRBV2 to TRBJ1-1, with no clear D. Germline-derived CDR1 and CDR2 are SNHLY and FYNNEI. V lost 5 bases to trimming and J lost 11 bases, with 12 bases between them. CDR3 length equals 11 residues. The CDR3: CASSQDGEAFF. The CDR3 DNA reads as TGTGCCAGCAGTCAGGACGGGGAGGCTTTCTTT.

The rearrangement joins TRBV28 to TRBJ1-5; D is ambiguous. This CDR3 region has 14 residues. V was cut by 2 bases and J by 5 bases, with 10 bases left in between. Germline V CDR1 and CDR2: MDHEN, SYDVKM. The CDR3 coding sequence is TGTGCCAGCAGTTTAAACGGACCCTATCAGCCCCAGCATTTT. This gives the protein CASSLNGPYQPQHF. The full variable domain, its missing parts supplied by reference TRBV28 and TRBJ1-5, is DVKVTQSSRYLVKRTGEKVFLECVQDMDHENMFWYRQDPGLGLRLIYFSYDVKMKEKGDIPEGYSVSREKKERFSLILESASTNQTSMYLCASSLNGPYQPQHFGDGTRLSIL.

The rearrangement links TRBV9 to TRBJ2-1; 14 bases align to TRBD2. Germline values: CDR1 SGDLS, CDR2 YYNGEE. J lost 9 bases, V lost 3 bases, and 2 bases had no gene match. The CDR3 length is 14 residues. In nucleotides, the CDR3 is TGTGCCAGCAGCGGACTAGCGGGAGGGGTTGAGCAGTTCTTC. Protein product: CASSGLAGGVEQFF.

The DNA for the CDR3 is TGTGCCCGAGGGACTAGCGGGAGCACAGATACGCAGTATTTT. Amino acids: CARGTSGSTDTQYF. The chain recombines TRBV2 with TRBJ2-3; 12 nucleotides align to TRBD2. CDR1 SNHLY and CDR2 FYNNEI come from the germline V gene. V dropped 11 bases and J dropped 0; count of bases not matched to a gene: 3. The CDR3 contains 14 residues.

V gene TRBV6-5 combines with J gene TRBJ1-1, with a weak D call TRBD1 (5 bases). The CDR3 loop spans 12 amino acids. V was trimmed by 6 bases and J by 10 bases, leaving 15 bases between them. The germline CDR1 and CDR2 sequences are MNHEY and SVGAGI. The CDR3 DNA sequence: TGTGCCAGCAGCCCTGGGACCGCCCGAGCTTTCTTT. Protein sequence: CASSPGTARAFF.

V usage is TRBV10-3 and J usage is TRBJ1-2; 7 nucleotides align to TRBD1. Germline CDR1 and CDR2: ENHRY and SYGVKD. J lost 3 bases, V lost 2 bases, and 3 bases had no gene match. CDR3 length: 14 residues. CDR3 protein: CAISERTGYYGYTF. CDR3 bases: TGTGCCATCAGTGAGCGGACAGGATACTATGGCTACACCTTC.

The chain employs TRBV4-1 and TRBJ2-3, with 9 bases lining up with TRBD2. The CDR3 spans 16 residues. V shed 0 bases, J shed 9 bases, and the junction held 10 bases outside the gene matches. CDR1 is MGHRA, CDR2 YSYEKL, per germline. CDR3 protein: CASSQDHSGRGRTQYF. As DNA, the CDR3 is TGCGCCAGCAGCCAAGATCATAGCGGGAGAGGGAGAACGCAGTATTTT.

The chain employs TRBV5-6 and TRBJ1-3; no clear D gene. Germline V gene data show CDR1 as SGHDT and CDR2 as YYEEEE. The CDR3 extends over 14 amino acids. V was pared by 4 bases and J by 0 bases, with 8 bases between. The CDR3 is CASSLGISGNTIYF. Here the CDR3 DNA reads TGTGCCAGCAGCCTAGGGATCTCTGGAAACACCATATATTTT. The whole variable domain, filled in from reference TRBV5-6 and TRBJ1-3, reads DAGVTQSPTHLIKTRGQQVTLRCSPKSGHDTVSWYQQALGQGPQFIFQYYEEEERQRGNFPDRFSGHQFPNYSSELNVNALLLGDSALYLCASSLGISGNTIYFGEGSWLTVV.

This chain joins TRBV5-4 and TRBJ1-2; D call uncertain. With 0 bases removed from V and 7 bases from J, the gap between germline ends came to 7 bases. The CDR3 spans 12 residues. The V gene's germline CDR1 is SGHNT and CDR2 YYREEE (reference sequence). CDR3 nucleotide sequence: TGTGCCAGCAGCTTGGAGGAAAGTGGCTACACCTTC. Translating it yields CASSLEESGYTF.